Included here is one TCR beta chain sequence, with context. Its antigen remains unknown. The assay was immunoSEQ multiplex PCR, and TCRdb's table has in-frame clones only and misses some. The table records about 73,000 clones, roughly 90% of them present only once. These data are taken from a study of OX40 agonist ivuxolimab in advanced cancers. Study at large: Administration of intravenous ivuxolimab to patients occurred every 2 weeks at 0.01 to 10 mg/kg. Three patients got partial responses; one had hepatocellular carcinoma and two had cutaneous melanoma.

The ends were cut back, 2 bases at V and 2 bases at J, with 7 bases in the middle. The germline V gene has CDR1 MNHEY and CDR2 SMNVEV (reference sequence). The CDR3 contains 13 residues. Study results and caveats: CD4+ and CD8+ blood T cells expanded clonally by week 6 at 0.1 to 3.0 mg/kg. Patients who responded partially at 0.1-3.0 mg/kg showed clonal expansion ranking among the lowest.

The sequencing here drew on CD4+ or CD8+ T cells sorted from blood, taken in a trial of the OX40 agonist ivuxolimab. The V call is TRBV27, the J call TRBJ2-7; D not resolved. The TCR was taken from an adult with an advanced solid tumor such as melanoma, head and neck, liver or kidney cancer. The CDR3 region is CASSLGLTYEQYF. The CDR3 nucleotides are TGTGCCAGCAGTTTAGGTCTCACCTACGAGCAGTACTTC.